This T cell receptor beta chain stems from a study of blood T cell repertoires in COVID-19. Study details: There were acute and convalescent COVID-19 samples, and they came from the United States, Italy and Spain. The analysed material was cDNA or gDNA that came from T cells, B-cell-depleted T cells, or PBMCs.

CDR3 length: 13 amino acids. The germline V gene has CDR1 MNHEY and CDR2 SMNVEV (reference sequence). V shed 8 bases and J 6 bases; nucleotides not matched to a gene: 4. Per the original methods: Reference gene primer amplification gave nucleated cell count estimates. Repertoires were generated with immunoSEQ multiplex PCR, while TCRdb's copy carries only in-frame clones and drops some. D and trimming come from the DNA, and the V and J calls and clone size come from that table. The sample comprises around 88,000 clones, around nine tenths of which are singletons, and about 3% rests with the top ten. The specimen sequenced was peripheral blood. This clonotype originated in a woman of 80 years or more with acute or convalescent COVID-19. The rearrangement links TRBV27 to TRBJ2-1, with TRBD2 matching 10 bases. CDR3 nucleotide sequence: TGTGCCAGCCGTACTAGCGGGACCAATGAGCAGTTCTTC. This gives the protein CASRTSGTNEQFF.